This TCR beta chain was obtained from a study of T cells in Graves' hyperthyroidism and ophthalmopathy. Whole-study results and caveats: Most thyroid-expanded clonotypes above 0.001 were also found in blood.

RNA transcripts provided the source from which TCR beta CDR3 regions were amplified. With the HTBI primer set, the TCR CDR3 went through a first round of RT-PCR. In TCRdb, the multiplex PCR reads were re-called with MiXCR into one record per CDR3 protein. In the table there are almost 600,000 distinct CDR3 sequences, 46% of which are singletons. Germline V gene lookup returns CDR1 MRHNA and CDR2 SNTAGT. There are 13 residues in the CDR3. Trimming pared 5 bases from V and 7 bases from J, leaving 12 bases between. This clonotype showed up many times. Its target is unknown. Patients between 18 and 65 years old had hyperthyroidism, newly diagnosed and lasting under 2 months. Any patient presenting with uncontrolled infection, other autoimmune disease, pregnancy or lactation was left out.

This chain connects TRBV6-4 to TRBJ1-5; D is unresolved. The sequence came from a woman in her late teens or twenties with Graves' hyperthyroidism. Sequencing was done on a sample of peripheral blood or thyroid tissue (not recorded which). CDR3 DNA sequence: TGTGCCAGCAGTCAGAGGGTGGGCCAGCCCCAGCATTTT. Residues: CASSQRVGQPQHF.